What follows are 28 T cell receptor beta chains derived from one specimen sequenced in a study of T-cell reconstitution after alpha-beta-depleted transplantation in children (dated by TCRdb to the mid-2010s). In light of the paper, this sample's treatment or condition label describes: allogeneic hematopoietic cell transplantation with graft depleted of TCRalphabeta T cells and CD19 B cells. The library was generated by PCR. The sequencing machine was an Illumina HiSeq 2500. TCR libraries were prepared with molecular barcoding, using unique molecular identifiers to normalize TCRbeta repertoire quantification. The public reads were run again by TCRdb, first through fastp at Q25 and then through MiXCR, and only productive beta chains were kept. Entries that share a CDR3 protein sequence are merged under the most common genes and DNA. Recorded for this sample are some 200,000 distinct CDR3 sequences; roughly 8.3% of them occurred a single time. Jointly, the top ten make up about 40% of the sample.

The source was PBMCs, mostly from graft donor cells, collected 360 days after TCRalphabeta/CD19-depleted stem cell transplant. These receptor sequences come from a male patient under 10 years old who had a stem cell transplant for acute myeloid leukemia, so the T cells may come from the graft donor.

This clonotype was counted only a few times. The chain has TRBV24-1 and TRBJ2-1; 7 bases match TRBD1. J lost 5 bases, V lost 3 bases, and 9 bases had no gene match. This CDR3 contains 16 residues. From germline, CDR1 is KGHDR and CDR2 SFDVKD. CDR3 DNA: TGTGCCACCAGTGATCGGGCCGGGACAGCCAACAATGAGCAGTTCTTC. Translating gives CATSDRAGTANNEQFF.

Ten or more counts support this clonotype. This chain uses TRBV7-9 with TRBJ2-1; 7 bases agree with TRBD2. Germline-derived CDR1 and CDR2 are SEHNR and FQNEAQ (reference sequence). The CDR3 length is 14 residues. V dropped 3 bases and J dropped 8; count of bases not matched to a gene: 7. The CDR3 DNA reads TGTGCCAGCAGCTTGGTCCGGGGGGTCCATGAGCAGTTCTTC. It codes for CASSLVRGVHEQFF.

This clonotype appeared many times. The CDR3 here is CSVVFLEGQPQHF. As DNA, the CDR3 is TGCAGCGTTGTGTTTCTGGAGGGGCAGCCCCAGCATTTT. The chain carries TRBV29-1 and TRBJ1-5; D possibly corresponds to TRBD1 (5 bases). Trimming removed 4 bases at V and 7 bases at J, with 14 bases between. The germline V gene has CDR1 SQVTM and CDR2 ANQGSEA. The CDR3 has 13 amino acids.

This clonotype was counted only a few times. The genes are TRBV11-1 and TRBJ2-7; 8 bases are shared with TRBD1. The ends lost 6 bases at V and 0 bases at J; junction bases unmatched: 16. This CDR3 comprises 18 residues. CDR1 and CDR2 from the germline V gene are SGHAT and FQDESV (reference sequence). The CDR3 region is CASSSQGESAPSSYEQYV. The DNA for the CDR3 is TGTGCCAGCAGTTCACAGGGGGAGAGTGCCCCCAGCTCCTACGAGCAGTACGTC.

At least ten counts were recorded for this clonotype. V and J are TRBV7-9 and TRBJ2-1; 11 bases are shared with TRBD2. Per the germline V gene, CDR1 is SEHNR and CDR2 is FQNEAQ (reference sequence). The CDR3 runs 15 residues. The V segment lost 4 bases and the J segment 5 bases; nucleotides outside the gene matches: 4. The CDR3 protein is CASSSPTSGDNEQFF. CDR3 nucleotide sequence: TGTGCCAGCAGCTCACCGACTAGCGGGGACAATGAGCAGTTCTTC.

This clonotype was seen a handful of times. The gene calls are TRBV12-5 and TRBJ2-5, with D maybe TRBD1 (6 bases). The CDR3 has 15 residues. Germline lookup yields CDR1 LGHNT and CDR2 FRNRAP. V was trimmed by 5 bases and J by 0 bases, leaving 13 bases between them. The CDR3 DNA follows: TGTGCTAGTGGTCGCCCCCCAGGGGACCAAGAGACCCAGTACTTC. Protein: CASGRPPGDQETQYF.

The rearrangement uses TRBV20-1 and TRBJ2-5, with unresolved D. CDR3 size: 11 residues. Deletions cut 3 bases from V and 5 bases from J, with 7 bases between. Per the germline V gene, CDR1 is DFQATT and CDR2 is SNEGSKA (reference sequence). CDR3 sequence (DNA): TGCAGTGCTAGCGGGCCGGAGACCCAGTACTTC. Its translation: CSASGPETQYF.

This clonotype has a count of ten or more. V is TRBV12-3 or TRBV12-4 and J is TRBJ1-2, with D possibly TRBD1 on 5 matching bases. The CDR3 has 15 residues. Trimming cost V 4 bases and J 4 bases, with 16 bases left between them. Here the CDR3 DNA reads TGTGCCAGCAGTTCAAACTGGGGGATTGGCTATGGCTACACCTTC. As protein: CASSSNWGIGYGYTF.

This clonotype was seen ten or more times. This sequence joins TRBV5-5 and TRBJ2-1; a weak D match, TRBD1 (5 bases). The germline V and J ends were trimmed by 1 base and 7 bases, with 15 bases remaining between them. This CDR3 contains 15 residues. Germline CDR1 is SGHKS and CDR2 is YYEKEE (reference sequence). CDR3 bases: TGTGCCAGCAGCTTGAGCCGGGCAAGGGGTAATGAGCAGTTCTTC. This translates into CASSLSRARGNEQFF.

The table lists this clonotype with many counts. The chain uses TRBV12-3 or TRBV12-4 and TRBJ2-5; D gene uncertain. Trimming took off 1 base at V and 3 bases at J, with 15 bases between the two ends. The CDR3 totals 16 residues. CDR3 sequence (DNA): TGTGCCAGCAGTTTAGAATTTGGCCAGTTTGAAGAGACCCAGTACTTC. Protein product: CASSLEFGQFEETQYF.

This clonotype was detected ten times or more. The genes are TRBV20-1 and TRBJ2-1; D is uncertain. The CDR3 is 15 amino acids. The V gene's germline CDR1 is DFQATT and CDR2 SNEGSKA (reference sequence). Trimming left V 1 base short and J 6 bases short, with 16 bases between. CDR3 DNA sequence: TGCAGTGCTAGAGCATACAGATCCCCGGGCAATGAGCAGTTCTTC. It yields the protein CSARAYRSPGNEQFF.

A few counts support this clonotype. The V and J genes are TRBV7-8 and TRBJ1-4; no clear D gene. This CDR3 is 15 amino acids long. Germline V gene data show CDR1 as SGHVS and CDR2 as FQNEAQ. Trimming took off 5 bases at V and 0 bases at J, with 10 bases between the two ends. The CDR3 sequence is CASSEHPATNEKLFF. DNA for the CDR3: TGTGCCAGCAGCGAGCATCCTGCAACTAATGAAAAACTGTTTTTT.

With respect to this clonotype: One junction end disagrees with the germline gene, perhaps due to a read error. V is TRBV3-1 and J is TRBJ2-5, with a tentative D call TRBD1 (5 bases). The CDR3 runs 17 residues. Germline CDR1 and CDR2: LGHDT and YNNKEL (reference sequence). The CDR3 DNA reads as TGTGCCTGCAGCCAAGATCTAGGGGCCGCACTTCAAGAGACCCAGTACTTC. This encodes CACSQDLGAALQETQYF.

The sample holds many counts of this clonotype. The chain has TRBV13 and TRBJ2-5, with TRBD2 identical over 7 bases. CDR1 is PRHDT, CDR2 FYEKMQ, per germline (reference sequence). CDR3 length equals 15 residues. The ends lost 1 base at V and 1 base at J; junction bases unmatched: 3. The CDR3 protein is CASSLVGTTQETQYF. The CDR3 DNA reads TGTGCCAGCAGCTTAGTCGGGACTACCCAAGAGACCCAGTACTTC.

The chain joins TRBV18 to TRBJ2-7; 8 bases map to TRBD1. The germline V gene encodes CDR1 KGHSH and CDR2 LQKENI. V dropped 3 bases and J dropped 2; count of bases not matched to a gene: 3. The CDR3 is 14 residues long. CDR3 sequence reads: CASSPGQAAYEQYV. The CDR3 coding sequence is TGTGCCAGCTCACCGGGACAGGCAGCCTACGAGCAGTACGTC.

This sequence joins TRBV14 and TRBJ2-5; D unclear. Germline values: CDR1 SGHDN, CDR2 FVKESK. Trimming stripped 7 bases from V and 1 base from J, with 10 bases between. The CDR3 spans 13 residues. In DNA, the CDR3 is TGTGCCAGCAACCAGAACAGCCAAGAGACCCAGTACTTC. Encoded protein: CASNQNSQETQYF.

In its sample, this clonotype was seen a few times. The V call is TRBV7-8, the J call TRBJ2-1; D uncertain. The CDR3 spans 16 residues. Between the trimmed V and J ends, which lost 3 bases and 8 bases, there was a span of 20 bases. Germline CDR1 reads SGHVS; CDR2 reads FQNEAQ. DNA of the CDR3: TGTGCCAGCAGCTTTTTCGTTAGGTCAATTCGGGATGAGCAGTTCTTC. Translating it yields CASSFFVRSIRDEQFF.

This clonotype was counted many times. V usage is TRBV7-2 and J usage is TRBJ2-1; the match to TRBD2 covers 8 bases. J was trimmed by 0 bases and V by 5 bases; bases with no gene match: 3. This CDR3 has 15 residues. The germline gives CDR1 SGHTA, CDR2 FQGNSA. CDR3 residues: CASSPGLASYNEQFF. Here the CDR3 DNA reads TGTGCCAGCAGCCCTGGACTAGCCTCCTACAATGAGCAGTTCTTC.

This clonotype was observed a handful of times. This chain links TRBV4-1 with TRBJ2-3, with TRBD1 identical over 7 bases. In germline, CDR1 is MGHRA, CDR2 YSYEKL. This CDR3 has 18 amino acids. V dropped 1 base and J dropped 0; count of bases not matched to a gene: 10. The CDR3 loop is CASSQVWTGPVSTDTQYF. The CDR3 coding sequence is TGCGCCAGCAGCCAAGTGTGGACAGGACCTGTGAGCACAGATACGCAGTATTTT.

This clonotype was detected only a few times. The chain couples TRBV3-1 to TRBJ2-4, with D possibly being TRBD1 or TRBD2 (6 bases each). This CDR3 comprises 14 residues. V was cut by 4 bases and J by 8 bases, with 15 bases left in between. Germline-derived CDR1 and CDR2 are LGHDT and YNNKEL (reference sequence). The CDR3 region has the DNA TGTGCCAGCAGCCTCTCTTTAAGGGGGGACATTCAGTACTTC. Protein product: CASSLSLRGDIQYF.

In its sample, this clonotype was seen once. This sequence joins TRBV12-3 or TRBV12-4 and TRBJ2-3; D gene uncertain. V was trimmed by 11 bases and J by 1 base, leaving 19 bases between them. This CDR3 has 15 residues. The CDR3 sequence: CALAPQSERTDTQYF. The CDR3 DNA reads TGTGCCCTGGCACCCCAGAGCGAACGCACAGATACGCAGTATTTT.

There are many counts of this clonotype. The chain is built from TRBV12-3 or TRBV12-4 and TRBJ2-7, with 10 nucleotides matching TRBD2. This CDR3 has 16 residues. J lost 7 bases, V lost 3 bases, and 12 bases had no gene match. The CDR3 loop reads CASSFLSSGSKNEQYF. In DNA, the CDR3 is TGTGCCAGCAGTTTCCTTTCTAGCGGGAGTAAAAATGAGCAGTACTTC.

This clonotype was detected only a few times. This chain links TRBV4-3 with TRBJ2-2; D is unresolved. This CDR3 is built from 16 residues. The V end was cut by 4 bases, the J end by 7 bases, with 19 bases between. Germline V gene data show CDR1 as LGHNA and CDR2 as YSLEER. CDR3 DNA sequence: TGCGCCAGCAGCCGAAACTACCCTTTTGGAGTCGGGGAGCTGTTTTTT. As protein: CASSRNYPFGVGELFF.

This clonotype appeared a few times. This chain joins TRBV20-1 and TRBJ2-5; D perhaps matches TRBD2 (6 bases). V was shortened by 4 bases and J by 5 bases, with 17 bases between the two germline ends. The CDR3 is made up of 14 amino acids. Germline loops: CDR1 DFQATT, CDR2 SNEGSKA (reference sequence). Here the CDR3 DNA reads TGCAGTGCTACCGCAGGAGGGCGGGTGGAGACCCAGTACTTC. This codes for CSATAGGRVETQYF.

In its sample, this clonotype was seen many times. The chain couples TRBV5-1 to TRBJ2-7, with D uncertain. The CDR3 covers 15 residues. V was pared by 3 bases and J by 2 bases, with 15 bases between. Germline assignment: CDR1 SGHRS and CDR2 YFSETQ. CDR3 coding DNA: TGCGCCAGCAGCTCCAGACCGGACGCAACCTACGAGCAGTACTTC. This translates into CASSSRPDATYEQYF.

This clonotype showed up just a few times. CDR3 in DNA: TGTGCCAGCAGTCCGTCTGCCGGGTTCCAAGAGACCCAGTACTTC. The encoded protein is CASSPSAGFQETQYF. V and J are TRBV12-3 or TRBV12-4 and TRBJ2-5; D is unclear. The CDR3 covers 15 residues. With 5 bases removed from V and 1 base from J, the gap between germline ends came to 14 bases.

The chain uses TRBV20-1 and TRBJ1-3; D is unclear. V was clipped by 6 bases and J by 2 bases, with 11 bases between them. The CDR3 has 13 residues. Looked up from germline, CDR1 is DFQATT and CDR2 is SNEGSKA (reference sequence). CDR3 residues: CSAGSPPGNTIYF. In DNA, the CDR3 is TGCAGTGCCGGGTCCCCTCCTGGAAACACCATATATTTT.

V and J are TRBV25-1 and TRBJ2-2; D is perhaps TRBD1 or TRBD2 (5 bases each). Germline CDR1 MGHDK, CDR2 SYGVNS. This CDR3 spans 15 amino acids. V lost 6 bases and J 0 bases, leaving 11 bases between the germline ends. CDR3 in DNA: TGTGCCAGCAGCGGGGCGATCCCGAACACCGGGGAGCTGTTTTTT. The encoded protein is CASSGAIPNTGELFF.